The source of this TCR beta chain is a study of OX40 agonist ivuxolimab in advanced cancers. Study details: Given to patients was ivuxolimab, an agonistic anti-OX40 (CD134) antibody. Patients were dosed intravenously with ivuxolimab at 0.01 to 10 mg/kg every 2 weeks. Regarding the study as a whole: There were, on average, more expanded clones in CD8+ T cells than in CD4+.

Germline V gene data show CDR1 as MNHEY and CDR2 as SVGAGI. This CDR3 contains 16 residues. V lost 2 bases to trimming and J lost 4 bases; unmatched junction nucleotides: 5. As regards this clone: What it recognizes is unknown.

The data were produced by immunoSEQ multiplex PCR, yet TCRdb's version contains in-frame clones alone and is incomplete. The repertoire holds 45,000 to 50,000 clones, with roughly 91% as singletons. This clonotype was obtained from an adult with an advanced solid tumor such as melanoma, head and neck, liver or kidney cancer. V and J are TRBV6-5 and TRBJ2-2; 9 positions match TRBD2. The material sequenced was CD4+ or CD8+ T cells sorted from blood, taken in a trial of the OX40 agonist ivuxolimab. Here the CDR3 DNA reads TGTGCCAGCAGTTACGATGCGGGGGGGCGCACCGGGGAGCTGTTTTTT. Translated, it gives CASSYDAGGRTGELFF.